This paragraph covers one T cell receptor (beta chain) sequence. This specimen comes from a study of blood T cells in healthy people across ages. Together with a sample-barcoded 5' primer, a J-beta primer mix was included in a second PCR lasting about 6 to 11 cycles. Via MiXCR, TCRdb re-called the 5' RACE reads, giving one row per CDR3 protein. The repertoire holds over 600,000 distinct CDR3 sequences, with around 50% as singletons. Germline CDR1 and CDR2: SGHTA and FQGNSA. The V and J ends lost 4 bases and 4 bases respectively, with 5 bases between them. This CDR3 region has 12 residues. The specimen sequenced was blood. The V gene is TRBV7-2, the J gene TRBJ1-5; no reliable D call. The clonotype was recovered from a man aged 40-50 years in good health. In DNA form, the CDR3 reads TGTGCCAGCAGCTGGTTTAATCAGCCCCAGCATTTT. Protein: CASSWFNQPQHF. Using reference TRBV7-2 and TRBJ1-5 for the parts outside the CDR3, the full variable domain is GAGVSQSPSNKVTEKGKDVELRCDPISGHTALYWYRQSLGQGLEFLIYFQGNSAPDKSGLPSDRFSAERTGGSVSTLTIQRTQQEDSAVYLCASSWFNQPQHFGDGTRLSIL.